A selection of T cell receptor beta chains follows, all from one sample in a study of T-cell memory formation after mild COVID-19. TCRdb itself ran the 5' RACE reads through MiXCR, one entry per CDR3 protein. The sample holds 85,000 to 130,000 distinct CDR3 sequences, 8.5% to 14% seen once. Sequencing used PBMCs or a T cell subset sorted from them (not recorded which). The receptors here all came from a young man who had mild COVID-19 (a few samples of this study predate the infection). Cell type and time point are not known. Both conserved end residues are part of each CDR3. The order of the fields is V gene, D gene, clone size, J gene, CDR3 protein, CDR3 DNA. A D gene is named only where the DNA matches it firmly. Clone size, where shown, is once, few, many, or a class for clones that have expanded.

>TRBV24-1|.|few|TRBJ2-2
CATSDLKGNTGELFF
TGTGCCACCAGTGATTTGAAAGGGAACACCGGGGAGCTGTTTTTT
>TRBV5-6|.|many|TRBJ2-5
CASSEKGTFQETQYF
TGTGCCAGCAGCGAAAAAGGGACTTTCCAAGAGACCCAGTACTTC
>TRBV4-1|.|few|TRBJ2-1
CASSQDRRGPSYNEQFF
TGCGCCAGCAGCCAAGATCGGCGGGGTCCCTCCTACAATGAGCAGTTCTTC
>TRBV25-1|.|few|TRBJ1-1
CASTLSVNTEAFF
TGTGCCAGCACTTTATCGGTGAACACTGAAGCTTTCTTT
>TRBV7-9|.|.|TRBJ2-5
CASSLGGNGETQYF
TGTGCCAGCAGCTTAGGAGGGAACGGTGAGACCCAGTACTTC
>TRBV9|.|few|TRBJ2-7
CASSLTGGLYEQYF
TGTGCCAGCAGCTTAACCGGGGGGCTATACGAGCAGTACTTC
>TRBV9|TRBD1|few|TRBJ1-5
CASSQGAGGNQPQHF
TGTGCCAGCAGTCAGGGGGCAGGTGGCAATCAGCCCCAGCATTTT
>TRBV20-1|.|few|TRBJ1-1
CSAKGRVETEAFF
TGCAGTGCTAAGGGCAGGGTGGAGACTGAAGCTTTCTTT
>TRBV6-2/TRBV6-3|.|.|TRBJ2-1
CASSYKLLLRDPNEQFF
TGTGCCAGCAGTTACAAACTCCTGTTGCGGGACCCCAATGAGCAGTTCTTC
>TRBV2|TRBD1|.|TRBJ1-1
CASRQGHAMNTEAFF
TGTGCCAGCAGACAGGGGCACGCCATGAACACTGAAGCTTTCTTT
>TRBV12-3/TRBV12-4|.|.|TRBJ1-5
CASSFTADSNQPQHF
TGTGCCAGCAGTTTTACGGCAGACAGCAATCAGCCCCAGCATTTT
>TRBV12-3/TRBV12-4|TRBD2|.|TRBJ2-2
CASSSRLADSGELFF
TGTGCCAGCAGTTCAAGACTAGCGGACTCCGGGGAGCTGTTTTTT
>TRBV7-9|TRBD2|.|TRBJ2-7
CASSFSGALREQYF
TGTGCCAGCAGCTTCAGCGGGGCCTTGCGAGAGCAGTACTTC
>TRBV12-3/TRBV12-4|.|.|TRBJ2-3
CASRVGTGSSTDTQYF
TGTGCCAGCAGGGTTGGGACCGGGAGTAGCACAGATACGCAGTATTTT
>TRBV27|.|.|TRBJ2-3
CASSFFSGTDTQYF
TGTGCCAGCAGTTTCTTTAGCGGCACAGATACGCAGTATTTT
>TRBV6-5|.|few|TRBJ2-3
CARRRYRADTQYF
TGTGCCCGCAGACGGTACAGGGCAGATACGCAGTATTTT
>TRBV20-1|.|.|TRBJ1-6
CSASREGSPLHF
TGCAGTGCTAGTCGGGAGGGTTCACCCCTCCACTTT
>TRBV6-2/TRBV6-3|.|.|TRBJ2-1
CASSYSLGYEQFF
TGTGCCAGCAGTTACTCCCTGGGGTATGAGCAGTTCTTC
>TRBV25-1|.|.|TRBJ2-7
CASNGGGYEQYF
TGTGCCAGCAACGGGGGCGGCTACGAGCAGTACTTC
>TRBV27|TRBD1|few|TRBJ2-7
CASSPADRVLYEQYF
TGTGCCAGCAGTCCCGCGGACAGGGTCCTTTACGAGCAGTACTTC
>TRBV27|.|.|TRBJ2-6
CASSFLGPGVVSGANVLTF
TGTGCCAGCAGTTTCCTGGGCCCAGGGGTAGTGTCTGGGGCCAACGTCCTGACTTTC
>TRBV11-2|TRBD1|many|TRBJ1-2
CASSLGAQGFGYTF
TGTGCCAGCAGCTTAGGGGCACAGGGGTTCGGCTACACCTTC
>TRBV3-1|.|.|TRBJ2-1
CASSQKGEWNEQFF
TGTGCCAGCAGCCAAAAGGGAGAATGGAATGAGCAGTTCTTC
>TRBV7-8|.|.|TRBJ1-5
CASTQTAFYSNQPQHF
TGTGCCAGCACCCAGACAGCGTTCTATAGCAATCAGCCCCAGCATTTT
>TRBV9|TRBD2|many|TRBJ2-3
CASSASGNPGDTQYF
TGTGCCAGCAGTGCTAGCGGGAACCCCGGAGATACGCAGTATTTT
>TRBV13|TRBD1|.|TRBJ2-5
CASSYGTGAQETQYF
TGTGCCAGCAGCTATGGGACAGGGGCTCAAGAGACCCAGTACTTC
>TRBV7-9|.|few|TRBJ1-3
CASSLDGGTGNTIYF
TGTGCCAGCAGCTTAGATGGGGGAACTGGAAACACCATATATTTT
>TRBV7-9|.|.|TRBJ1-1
CASSLARSSRENTEAFF
TGTGCCAGCAGCTTAGCGCGTAGTTCCAGGGAAAACACTGAAGCTTTCTTT
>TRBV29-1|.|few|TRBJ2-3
CSVGSTDTQYF
TGCAGCGTTGGGAGCACAGATACGCAGTATTTT
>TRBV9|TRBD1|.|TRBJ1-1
CASSVADRVAEAFF
TGTGCCAGCAGCGTAGCGGACAGGGTAGCTGAAGCTTTCTTT
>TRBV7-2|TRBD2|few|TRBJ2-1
CASSLGLSGAPSFF
TGTGCCAGCAGCTTAGGGCTGAGCGGGGCGCCCTCCTTCTTC
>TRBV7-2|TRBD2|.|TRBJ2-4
CASSPPRGGKAKNIQYF
TGTGCCAGCAGCCCCCCCCGGGGGGGCAAAGCCAAAAACATTCAGTACTTC
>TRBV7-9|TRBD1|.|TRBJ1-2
CASSKQGKDGYTF
TGTGCCAGCAGCAAACAGGGGAAGGATGGCTACACCTTC
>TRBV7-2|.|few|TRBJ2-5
CASSLALGDQETQYF
TGTGCCAGCAGCTTAGCGCTAGGGGACCAAGAGACCCAGTACTTC
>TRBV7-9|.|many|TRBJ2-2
CASSPRDGANTGELFF
TGTGCCAGCAGCCCTCGCGACGGTGCGAACACCGGGGAGCTGTTTTTT
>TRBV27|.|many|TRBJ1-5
CASCMGSNQPQHF
TGTGCCAGCTGTATGGGCAGCAATCAGCCCCAGCATTTT
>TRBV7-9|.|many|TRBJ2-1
CASSFTRGSTYNEQFF
TGTGCCAGCAGCTTTACTCGTGGGTCGACCTACAATGAGCAGTTCTTC
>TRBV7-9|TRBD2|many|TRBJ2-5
CASSLPSGGRETQYF
TGTGCCAGCAGCTTACCTAGCGGGGGTCGGGAGACCCAGTACTTC
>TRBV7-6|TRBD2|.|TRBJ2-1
CASSPGGWNEQFF
TGTGCCAGCAGCCCGGGGGGATGGAATGAGCAGTTCTTC
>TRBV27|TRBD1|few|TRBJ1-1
CASTSPGGTEAFF
TGTGCCAGCACCTCTCCAGGGGGCACTGAAGCTTTCTTT
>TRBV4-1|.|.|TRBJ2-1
CASSQEVLLQPVDNEQFF
TGCGCCAGCAGCCAAGAAGTTCTATTACAGCCGGTTGACAATGAGCAGTTCTTC
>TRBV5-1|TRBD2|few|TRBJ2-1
CASSPRTSGDEQFF
TGCGCCAGCAGCCCAAGGACTAGCGGGGATGAGCAGTTCTTC
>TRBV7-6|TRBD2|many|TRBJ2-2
CASIPSGVNTGELFF
TGTGCCAGCATCCCTAGCGGGGTGAACACCGGGGAGCTGTTTTTT
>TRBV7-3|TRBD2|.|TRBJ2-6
CASSPPRGDGANVLTF
TGTGCCAGCAGCCCCCCGCGGGGGGACGGGGCCAACGTCCTGACTTTC
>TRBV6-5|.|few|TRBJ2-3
CASSYYLGSTDTQYF
TGTGCCAGCAGTTACTACCTAGGCAGCACAGATACGCAGTATTTT
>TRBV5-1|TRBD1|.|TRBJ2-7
CASGDSSYEQYF
TGCGCCAGCGGGGACAGTTCCTACGAGCAGTACTTC
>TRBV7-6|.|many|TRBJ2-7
CASSLDGFYEQYF
TGTGCCAGCAGCTTAGACGGATTCTACGAGCAGTACTTC
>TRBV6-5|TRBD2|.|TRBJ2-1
CASSSEAGFHHEQFF
TGTGCCAGCAGTTCAGAAGCGGGATTCCACCATGAGCAGTTCTTC
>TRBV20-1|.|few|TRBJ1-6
CSARETRGSYNSPLHF
TGCAGTGCTAGAGAAACCAGGGGATCCTATAATTCACCCCTCCACTTT
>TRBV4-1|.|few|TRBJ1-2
CASSQVLIEANYGYTF
TGCGCCAGCAGCCAAGTCTTGATAGAGGCTAACTATGGCTACACCTTC
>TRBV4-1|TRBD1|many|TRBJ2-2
CASRPTGGLSGGELFF
TGCGCCAGCAGACCAACAGGGGGCCTTTCTGGCGGGGAGCTGTTTTTT